These T cell receptor beta chains were read from a single sample in a study of sequential checkpoint blockade in melanoma. Method: immunoSEQ multiplex PCR; TCRdb's copy keeps in-frame clones and lacks some. The data contain 10,000 to 15,000 clones, roughly 80% of them singletons. Sequencing was performed on CD8+ T cells sorted from blood (inferred from file names), taken from a patient given nivolumab and ipilimumab in sequence. Receptors originate from a human donor with melanoma. Both conserved end residues are part of each CDR3. The D gene is left open where the match is weak. Size tells how often a clone was seen (once, few, many) or the class of an expanded clone, and some rows leave it out.

clone size | J gene | CDR3 length | D gene | V gene | CDR3 DNA | CDR3 protein
. | TRBJ1-5 | 15 | . | TRBV4-1 | TGCGCCAGCAGCCCCACAGGGTCTAGCAATCAGCCCCAGCATTTT | CASSPTGSSNQPQHF
. | TRBJ1-1 | 14 | . | TRBV7-8 | TGTGCCAGCAGCTTAGGGCTTGGACATGCGCGGGCTTTCTTT | CASSLGLGHARAFF
. | TRBJ1-2 | 15 | . | TRBV7-9 | TGTGCCAGCAGCGGTCGGGACACTCCTAACTATGGCTACACCTTC | CASSGRDTPNYGYTF
. | TRBJ1-4 | 14 | . | TRBV28 | TGTGCCAGCAGTTACAGGGTTTACGATGAAAAACTGTTTTTT | CASSYRVYDEKLFF
. | TRBJ1-2 | 14 | TRBD1 | TRBV5-4 | TGTGCCAGCAGCTTGGACAGGGGGCACTATGGCTACACCTTC | CASSLDRGHYGYTF
. | TRBJ2-3 | 16 | . | TRBV7-9 | TGTGCCAGCAGCTGGGGTGACGGGGAAGCTTCAGATACGCAGTATTTT | CASSWGDGEASDTQYF
. | TRBJ1-2 | 15 | . | TRBV9 | TGTGCCAGCAGCGTAGGGGCAGGGTTTAACTATGGCTACACCTTC | CASSVGAGFNYGYTF
. | TRBJ2-7 | 14 | . | TRBV2 | TGTGCCAGCAGTGATGGTAACAGCCTCTACGAGCAGTACTTC | CASSDGNSLYEQYF
once | TRBJ1-1 | 14 | . | TRBV4-3 | TGCGCCAGCAGCCAAGACAGGGGAAGCACTGAAGCTTTCTTT | CASSQDRGSTEAFF
. | TRBJ2-1 | 14 | TRBD1 | TRBV10-2 | TGCGCCAGCAGGGGGACAGGACCCTACAATGAGCAGTTCTTC | CASRGTGPYNEQFF
. | TRBJ1-2 | 14 | . | TRBV7-2 | TGTGCCAGCAGCTTAGGAGGGAGTGAGTGGGGCTACACCTTC | CASSLGGSEWGYTF
. | TRBJ2-1 | 14 | . | TRBV2 | TGTGCCAGCAGTGGTGGGGGCCTCTACAATGAGCAGTTCTTC | CASSGGGLYNEQFF
. | TRBJ2-7 | 15 | . | TRBV7-2 | TGTGCCAGCAGCCGTACGGGGAGCCCTTCCTACGAGCAGTACTTC | CASSRTGSPSYEQYF
. | TRBJ1-3 | 17 | . | TRBV7-6 | TGTGCCAGCAGCTTAGGAACTCCCACAGGCAGTGGAAACACCATATATTTT | CASSLGTPTGSGNTIYF
. | TRBJ2-5 | 18 | TRBD2 | TRBV27 | TGTGCCAGCAGTTCGTCAATCCTAGCGGGGGCTATCCAAGAGACCCAGTACTTC | CASSSSILAGAIQETQYF
. | TRBJ1-2 | 13 | . | TRBV19 | TGTGCCAGTAGCCTTATGGACAGCGCCGGCTACACCTTC | CASSLMDSAGYTF
. | TRBJ1-1 | 15 | TRBD1 | TRBV2 | TGTGCCAGCAGTGAATGGGGACAGGAGAACACTGAAGCTTTCTTT | CASSEWGQENTEAFF
. | TRBJ1-1 | 15 | TRBD1 | TRBV29-1 | TGCAGCGTTGAAGATCAGCCAGGGGGGAACACTGAAGCTTTCTTT | CSVEDQPGGNTEAFF
few | TRBJ1-2 | 13 | TRBD1 | TRBV5-6 | TGTGCCAGCAGAGGGACAGGGAGAGATGGCTACACCTTC | CASRGTGRDGYTF
. | TRBJ2-7 | 12 | . | TRBV2 | TGTGCCAGCAGTGATGAGGCCTACGAGCAGTACTTC | CASSDEAYEQYF
. | TRBJ1-6 | 17 | . | TRBV4-3 | TGCGCCAGCAGCCAAGATCTCATCGGGGCCTATAATTCACCCCTCCACTTT | CASSQDLIGAYNSPLHF
. | TRBJ1-2 | 14 | TRBD1 | TRBV28 | TGTGCCAGCAGCCCACTGACAGGGGGCTATGGCTACACCTTC | CASSPLTGGYGYTF
. | TRBJ2-5 | 16 | TRBD2 | TRBV5-1 | TGCGCCAGCAGTCCGATCGGGACTAGACTGCAAGAGACCCAGTACTTC | CASSPIGTRLQETQYF
large | TRBJ1-3 | 16 | . | TRBV5-1 | TGCGCCAGCAGCCCGGACAGTCAATCCTCTGGAAACACCATATATTTT | CASSPDSQSSGNTIYF